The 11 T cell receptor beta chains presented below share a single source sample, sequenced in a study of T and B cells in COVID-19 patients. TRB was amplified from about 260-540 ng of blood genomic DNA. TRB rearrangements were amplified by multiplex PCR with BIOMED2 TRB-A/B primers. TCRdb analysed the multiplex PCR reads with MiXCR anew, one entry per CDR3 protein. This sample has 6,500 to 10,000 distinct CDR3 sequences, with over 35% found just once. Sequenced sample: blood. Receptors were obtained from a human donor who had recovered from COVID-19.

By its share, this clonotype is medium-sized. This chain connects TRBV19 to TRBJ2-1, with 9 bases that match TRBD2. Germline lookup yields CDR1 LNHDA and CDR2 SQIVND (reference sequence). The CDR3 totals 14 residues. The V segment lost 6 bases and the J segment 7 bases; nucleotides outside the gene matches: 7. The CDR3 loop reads CASRGLAGGNEQFF. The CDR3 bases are TGTGCCAGTAGGGGTTTGGCGGGGGGGAATGAGCAGTTCTTC.

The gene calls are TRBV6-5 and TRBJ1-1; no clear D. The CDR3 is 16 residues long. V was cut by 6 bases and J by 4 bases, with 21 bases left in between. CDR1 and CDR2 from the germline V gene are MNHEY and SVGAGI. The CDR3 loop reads CASRRRVGEGSTEAFF. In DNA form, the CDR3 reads TGTGCCAGCAGACGAAGGGTGGGTGAAGGGTCCACTGAAGCTTTCTTT.

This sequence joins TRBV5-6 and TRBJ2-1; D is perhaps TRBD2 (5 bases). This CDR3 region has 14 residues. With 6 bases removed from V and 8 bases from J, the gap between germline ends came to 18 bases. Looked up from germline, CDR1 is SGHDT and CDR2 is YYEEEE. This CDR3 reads CASTPGAKRDEQFF. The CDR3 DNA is TGTGCCAGCACCCCTGGCGCAAAGAGGGATGAGCAGTTCTTC.

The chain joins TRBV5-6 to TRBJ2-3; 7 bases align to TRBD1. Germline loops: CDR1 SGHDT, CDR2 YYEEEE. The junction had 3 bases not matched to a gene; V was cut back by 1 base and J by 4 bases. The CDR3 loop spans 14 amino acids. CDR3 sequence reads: CASSLTGVADTQYF. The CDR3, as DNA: TGTGCCAGCAGCTTGACAGGGGTGGCAGATACGCAGTATTTT.

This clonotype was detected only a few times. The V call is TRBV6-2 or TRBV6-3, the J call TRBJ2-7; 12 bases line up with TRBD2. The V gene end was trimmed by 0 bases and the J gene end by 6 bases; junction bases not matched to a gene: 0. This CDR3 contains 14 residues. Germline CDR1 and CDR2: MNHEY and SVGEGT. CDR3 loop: CASSYSGLAGEQYV. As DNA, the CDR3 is TGTGCCAGCAGTTACTCGGGACTAGCGGGCGAGCAGTACGTC.

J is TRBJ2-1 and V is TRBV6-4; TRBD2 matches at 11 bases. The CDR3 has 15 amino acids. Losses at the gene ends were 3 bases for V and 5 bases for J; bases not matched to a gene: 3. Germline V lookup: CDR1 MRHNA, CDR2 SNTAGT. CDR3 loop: CASSELAGAHNEQFF. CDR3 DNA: TGTGCCAGCAGTGAACTAGCGGGGGCCCACAATGAGCAGTTCTTC.

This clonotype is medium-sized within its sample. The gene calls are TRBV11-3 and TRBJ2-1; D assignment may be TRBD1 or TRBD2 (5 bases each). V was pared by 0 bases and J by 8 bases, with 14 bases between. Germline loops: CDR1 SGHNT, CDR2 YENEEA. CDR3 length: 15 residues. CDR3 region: CASSLDQGPSDEQFF. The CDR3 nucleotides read TGTGCCAGCAGCTTAGATCAGGGACCGTCGGATGAGCAGTTCTTC.

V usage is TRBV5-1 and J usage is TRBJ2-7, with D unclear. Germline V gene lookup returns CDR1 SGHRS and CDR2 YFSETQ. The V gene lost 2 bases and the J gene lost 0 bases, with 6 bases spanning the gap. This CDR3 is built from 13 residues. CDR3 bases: TGCGCCAGCAGCTTCGCAACCTCCTACGAGCAGTACTTC. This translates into CASSFATSYEQYF.

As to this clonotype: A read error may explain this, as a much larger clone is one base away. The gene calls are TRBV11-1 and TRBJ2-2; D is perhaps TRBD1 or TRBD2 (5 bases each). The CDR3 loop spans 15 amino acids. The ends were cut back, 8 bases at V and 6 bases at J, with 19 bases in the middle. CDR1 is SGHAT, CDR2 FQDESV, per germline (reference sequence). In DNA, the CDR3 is TGTGCCAGCGGCCCAACCGGGACCTCATCCGGGGAGCTGTTTTTT. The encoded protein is CASGPTGTSSGELFF.

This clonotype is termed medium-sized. The CDR3 nucleotides read TGTGCCAGCAGCTTATGGGGCGCAGAGACCCAGTACTTC. Protein sequence: CASSLWGAETQYF. The rearrangement joins TRBV11-3 to TRBJ2-5; possible D gene TRBD1, 5 bases. There are 13 residues in the CDR3. V shed 2 bases and J shed 4 bases, with 8 bases lying between them. Per the germline V gene, CDR1 is SGHNT and CDR2 is YENEEA.

The CDR3 spells CASSQWPQFSETQYF. CDR3 in DNA: TGTGCCAGCAGCCAGTGGCCCCAATTTTCGGAGACCCAGTACTTC. The V call is TRBV6-2 or TRBV6-3, the J call TRBJ2-5, with D uncertain. This CDR3 has 15 residues. V lost 6 bases and J lost 5, with 19 bases in between. CDR1 is MNHEY and CDR2 is SVGEGT in the germline V gene.